Following are 15 T cell receptor beta chains from one sample sequenced in a study of blood T cell repertoires in COVID-19. Sequenced by immunoSEQ multiplex PCR; TCRdb stores in-frame clones only, minus some. This table has some 150,000 clones, around 84% appearing once. Sequencing input: peripheral blood. Receptor source: a woman in her fifties or sixties with acute or convalescent COVID-19.

This clone is a singleton in its sample. The rearrangement uses TRBV3-1 (or the pseudogene TRBV3-2) and TRBJ1-1; D unresolved. Trimming took off 0 bases at V and 6 bases at J, with 17 bases between the two ends. This CDR3 spans 16 amino acids. Germline V gene data show CDR1 as LGHDT and CDR2 as YNNKEL (reference sequence). CDR3 DNA: TGTGCCAGCAGCCAAGAATATGAGGCGGTGGGAGCTGAAGCTTTCTTT. Translated, it gives CASSQEYEAVGAEAFF.

This clone was counted between two and nine times. The rearrangement uses TRBV5-4 and TRBJ2-2; D possibly corresponds to TRBD1 (5 bases). The CDR3 loop spans 14 amino acids. Trimming shortened V by 0 bases and J by 7 bases, and 10 bases separated the two germline ends. CDR1 and CDR2 from the germline V gene are SGHNT and YYREEE (reference sequence). The CDR3 coding sequence is TGTGCCAGCAGCTTGGCCAGGGTGGGCGGGGAGCTGTTTTTT. As protein: CASSLARVGGELFF.

The chain combines TRBV4-3 with TRBJ2-2; 7 positions match TRBD2. Germline CDR1 reads LGHNA; CDR2 reads YSLEER. With V trimmed by 6 bases and J by 1 base, 8 bases remained unmatched. The CDR3 loop spans 16 amino acids. As DNA, the CDR3 is TGCGCCAGCAGTTTGTACCCGGGGGGGAACACCGGGGAGCTGTTTTTT. Protein sequence: CASSLYPGGNTGELFF.

The chain links TRBV7-3 to TRBJ2-2; TRBD1 aligns across 7 bases. Germline assignment: CDR1 SGHTA and CDR2 FQGTGA. This CDR3 comprises 15 residues. V was pared by 2 bases and J by 4 bases, with 4 bases of the junction left unmatched. CDR3 residues: CASSLRQGLTGELFF. The CDR3 DNA sequence: TGTGCCAGCAGCTTACGACAGGGCCTCACCGGGGAGCTGTTTTTT. Together with reference TRBV7-3 and TRBJ2-2, the CDR3 gives the full variable domain: GAGVSQTPSNKVTEKGKYVELRCDPISGHTALYWYRQSLGQGPEFLIYFQGTGAADDSGLPNDRFFAVRPEGSVSTLKIQRTERGDSAVYLCASSLRQGLTGELFFGEGSRLTVL.

The rearrangement joins TRBV7-8 to TRBJ2-1, with TRBD2 matching over 11 bases. The CDR3 consists of 15 residues. The germline V gene encodes CDR1 SGHVS and CDR2 FQNEAQ. The V and J ends lost 7 bases and 9 bases, in that order; junction bases with no gene match: 11. DNA for the CDR3: TGTGCCAGCATACCGCCCGGGACTAGCGGTAGTGAGCAGTTCTTC. Encoded protein: CASIPPGTSGSEQFF.

This clone has just a few counts. The chain combines TRBV10-3 with TRBJ2-1, with D perhaps TRBD1 (6 bases). Germline CDR1 ENHRY, CDR2 SYGVKD. The ends were cut back, 2 bases at V and 1 base at J, with 12 bases in the middle. This CDR3 region has 16 residues. The CDR3 spells CAISEVTGWSYNEQFF. DNA for the CDR3: TGTGCCATCAGTGAGGTCACAGGGTGGTCCTACAATGAGCAGTTCTTC.

The rearrangement links TRBV6-2 or TRBV6-3 to TRBJ2-1, with D possibly being TRBD2 (7 bases). V was clipped by 4 bases and J by 7 bases, with 17 bases between them. The CDR3 has 15 amino acids. CDR1 MNHEY and CDR2 SVGEGT come from the germline V gene. CDR3 DNA sequence: TGTGCCAGCAGTTCTCGGGGGGCCGATGTAAATGAGCAGTTCTTC. Amino acids: CASSSRGADVNEQFF.

The genes are TRBV29-1 and TRBJ1-1; 9 bases line up with TRBD1. The CDR3 totals 14 residues. CDR1 is SQVTM and CDR2 is ANQGSEA in the germline V gene. The CDR3 sequence: CSARGTGRNTEAFF. The CDR3 DNA is TGCAGTGCTAGGGGGACAGGGCGCAACACTGAAGCTTTCTTT.

The chain uses TRBV11-2 and TRBJ2-7, with TRBD1 as a possible D gene (5 bases). V was shortened by 1 base and J by 2 bases, with 9 bases between the two germline ends. Germline values: CDR1 SGHAT, CDR2 FQNNGV. This CDR3 has 14 residues. The CDR3 region is CASSLGQGPYEQYF. The CDR3 coding sequence is TGTGCCAGCAGCTTAGGGCAGGGCCCCTACGAGCAGTACTTC. Variable domain in full (rest from reference TRBV11-2 and TRBJ2-7): EAGVAQSPRYKIIEKRQSVAFWCNPISGHATLYWYQQILGQGPKLLIQFQNNGVVDDSQLPKDRFSAERLKGVDSTLKIQPAKLEDSAVYLCASSLGQGPYEQYFGPGTRLTVT.

This chain links TRBV2 with TRBJ1-6, with D perhaps TRBD1 (5 bases). Germline values: CDR1 SNHLY, CDR2 FYNNEI. V was cut by 7 bases and J by 0 bases, with 10 bases left in between. The CDR3 totals 15 residues. The CDR3 is CASIWGGSYNSPLHF. Written as DNA, the CDR3 is TGTGCCAGCATCTGGGGGGGCTCCTATAATTCACCCCTCCACTTT.

The rearrangement joins TRBV9 to TRBJ2-5; 14 bases align to TRBD2. Germline CDR1 and CDR2: SGDLS and YYNGEE. The CDR3 has 17 amino acids. V lost 0 bases and J lost 3; bases outside the gene matches: 4. The CDR3 bases are TGTGCCAGCAGCGTAGGGACTAGCGGGGGGATAAAAGAGACCCAGTACTTC. It is translated as CASSVGTSGGIKETQYF.

V and J are TRBV6-5 and TRBJ1-4; 7 positions match TRBD1. Trimming at V came to 0 bases and at J to 8 bases, leaving 6 bases not matched to a gene. Germline CDR1 and CDR2: MNHEY and SVGAGI. This CDR3 comprises 15 residues. The CDR3 DNA follows: TGTGCCAGCAGTTACTCCGGGACAGTGGGGGAAAAACTGTTTTTT. Residues: CASSYSGTVGEKLFF.

The chain has TRBV6-5 and TRBJ2-2; 9 bases fit TRBD1. This CDR3 has 15 amino acids. Germline CDR1 MNHEY, CDR2 SVGAGI. V lost 6 bases, J lost 2 bases, and 4 bases stayed unmatched. The CDR3 loop reads CASSQDRGNTGELFF. DNA for the CDR3: TGTGCCAGCAGCCAGGACAGGGGTAACACCGGGGAGCTGTTTTTT.

This chain uses TRBV29-1 with TRBJ2-7; 8 bases agree with TRBD2. This CDR3 has 13 amino acids. Germline-derived CDR1 and CDR2 are SQVTM and ANQGSEA. V shed 7 bases, J shed 7 bases, and the junction held 12 bases outside the gene matches. CDR3: CSALRGLAGEQYF. The CDR3 DNA is TGCAGCGCTCTGCGCGGACTAGCTGGGGAGCAGTACTTC.

The genes are TRBV7-2 and TRBJ2-5; 14 bases fit TRBD2. This CDR3 spans 17 amino acids. V shed 5 bases, J shed 7 bases, and the junction held 12 bases outside the gene matches. CDR1 and CDR2 (germline): SGHTA, FQGNSA. CDR3 DNA: TGTGCCAGCAGCCCACTGACTAGCGGGAGGGTGCGGACGACCCAGTACTTC. This codes for CASSPLTSGRVRTTQYF.